The next 23 T cell receptor beta chains were all read from a single sample in a study of CD8+ T cells in alopecia areata (dated by TCRdb to between 2017 and 2018). Libraries were constructed by the immunoSEQ multiplex PCR assay. RNA was extracted from all samples and reverse transcribed into cDNA, which served as template for TCR sequencing. Drawn from immuneACCESS, this table holds only the in-frame rearrangements with V and J called that TCRdb kept. Clones are partly lost; checked studies trace under half to an unresolved V gene and leave the rest unexplained. Within this sample are around 200,000 clones, with around 60% of them counted one time only. Roughly 12% of the sample is in the top ten clones. In the paper's terms, the time point label means: less than 30 weeks on oral tofacitinib. The intended sense of this specimen's treatment or condition label: oral pan-JAK inhibitor, 5-10 mg twice daily.

The sample consisted of CD8+ T cells sorted from blood, taken at week 24, from a patient treated with tofacitinib. The origin of the receptors is a human donor with alopecia areata.

This clone was seen a few times. The V call is TRBV9, the J call TRBJ2-5; 10 nucleotides align to TRBD2. J was trimmed by 4 bases and V by 0 bases; bases with no gene match: 9. CDR1 SGDLS and CDR2 YYNGEE come from the germline V gene. This CDR3 contains 17 residues. CDR3 in amino acids: CASSVGELAGLRETQYF. DNA of the CDR3: TGTGCCAGCAGCGTAGGGGAACTAGCGGGGTTGAGAGAGACCCAGTACTTC.

V usage is TRBV6-5 and J usage is TRBJ1-2, with D hard to call. The CDR3 has 15 amino acids. CDR1 is MNHEY and CDR2 is SVGAGI in the germline V gene. V gave up 0 bases and J gave up 6 bases, with 14 bases separating them. CDR3 sequence: CASSYSRGSADGYTF. The CDR3 DNA reads TGTGCCAGCAGTTACTCGAGAGGGTCGGCGGATGGCTACACCTTC.

The chain couples TRBV6-5 to TRBJ1-1; 9 nucleotides agree with TRBD1. This CDR3 has 14 amino acids. Trimming removed 7 bases from V and 5 bases from J; junction bases left unmatched: 8. From germline, CDR1 is MNHEY and CDR2 SVGAGI. The CDR3 nucleotides read TGTGCCAGCACAAAAGACAGGGGGAGGACTGAAGCTTTCTTT. Protein: CASTKDRGRTEAFF.

The V gene is TRBV19, the J gene TRBJ2-1, with 7 bases fitting TRBD1. The junction had 5 bases not matched to a gene; V was cut back by 4 bases and J by 5 bases. CDR3 length equals 14 residues. The germline gives CDR1 LNHDA, CDR2 SQIVND (reference sequence). The CDR3 nucleotides read TGTGCCAGTAGTAGAGGACAGGCGGACAATGAGCAGTTCTTC. Amino acids: CASSRGQADNEQFF.

The V gene is TRBV13, the J gene TRBJ1-1; the match to TRBD1 covers 7 bases. CDR1 is PRHDT, CDR2 FYEKMQ, per germline (reference sequence). CDR3 length: 14 residues. Trimming at V came to 1 base and at J to 4 bases, leaving 3 bases not matched to a gene. The CDR3 DNA sequence: TGTGCCAGCAGCTTAGAAGACAGGGTCACTGAAGCTTTCTTT. Residues: CASSLEDRVTEAFF.

The rearrangement joins TRBV19 to TRBJ1-4; 7 nucleotides align to TRBD1. V was pared by 5 bases and J by 3 bases, with 9 bases of the junction left unmatched. The germline CDR1 and CDR2 sequences are LNHDA and SQIVND (reference sequence). This CDR3 comprises 16 residues. This CDR3 is CASSPPGDRPNEKLFF. CDR3 DNA sequence: TGTGCCAGTAGTCCGCCAGGGGACAGACCTAATGAAAAACTGTTTTTT. Variable domain in full (rest from reference TRBV19 and TRBJ1-4): DGGITQSPKYLFRKEGQNVTLSCEQNLNHDAMYWYRQDPGQGLRLIYYSQIVNDFQKGDIAEGYSVSREKKESFPLTVTSAQKNPTAFYLCASSPPGDRPNEKLFFGSGTQLSVL.

This clone has just a few counts. The gene calls are TRBV4-1 and TRBJ2-3; D unclear. CDR1 is MGHRA, CDR2 YSYEKL, per germline. This CDR3 spans 14 amino acids. V lost 4 bases and J lost 5, with 13 bases in between. The CDR3 region has the DNA TGCGCCAGCAGCCCTACCTCGGGTGAAGATACGCAGTATTTT. It codes for CASSPTSGEDTQYF.

CDR3 bases: TGTGCCAGCAGCTTATTTAACTATGGCTACACCTTC. This translates into CASSLFNYGYTF. The V call is TRBV5-6, the J call TRBJ1-2, with unresolved D. CDR1 is SGHDT, CDR2 YYEEEE, per germline. V lost 2 bases and J 1 base, leaving 3 bases between the germline ends. This CDR3 has 12 residues.

The CDR3 is CASGSYSRYGYTF. The CDR3 nucleotides read TGTGCTAGTGGTTCTTACAGCCGCTATGGCTACACCTTC. The chain recombines TRBV12-5 with TRBJ1-2, with D uncertain. Trimming cost V 4 bases and J 4 bases, with 10 bases left between them. Looked up from germline, CDR1 is LGHNT and CDR2 is FRNRAP. The CDR3 has 13 amino acids. The whole variable domain, filled in from reference TRBV12-5 and TRBJ1-2, reads DARVTQTPRHKVTEMGQEVTMRCQPILGHNTVFWYRQTMMQGLELLAYFRNRAPLDDSGMPKDRFSAEMPDATLATLKIQPSEPRDSAVYFCASGSYSRYGYTFGSGTRLTVV.

Only a few counts were recorded for this clone. The rearrangement joins TRBV19 to TRBJ1-5; a possible D gene is TRBD1 (6 bases). Germline CDR1 and CDR2: LNHDA and SQIVND (reference sequence). The CDR3 totals 14 residues. Trimming left V 6 bases short and J 3 bases short, with 12 bases between. The DNA of the CDR3 is TGTGCCAGTAGACTACAGGGATACAATCAGCCCCAGCATTTT. It codes for CASRLQGYNQPQHF.

This clone has only a few counts. V usage is TRBV29-1 and J usage is TRBJ2-3; TRBD2 matches 14 bases. Germline V gene data show CDR1 as SQVTM and CDR2 as ANQGSEA. V dropped 4 bases and J dropped 3; count of bases not matched to a gene: 9. CDR3 length: 17 residues. The CDR3 DNA is TGCAGCGTTGCCCTCGGACTAGCGGGGGGCCGAACAGATACGCAGTATTTT. Protein product: CSVALGLAGGRTDTQYF.

The chain combines TRBV27 with TRBJ2-3; 9 positions match TRBD1. The V gene end was trimmed by 5 bases and the J gene end by 6 bases; junction bases not matched to a gene: 6. Germline V gene sequence: CDR1 MNHEY, CDR2 SMNVEV (reference sequence). The CDR3 runs to 14 residues. The CDR3 loop reads CASSPDRGGDTQYF. The CDR3, as DNA: TGTGCCAGCAGTCCCGACAGGGGGGGGGATACGCAGTATTTT.

The V and J genes are TRBV7-9 and TRBJ2-5, with 8 bases matching TRBD1. With the DNA end fitting TRBJ2-7 better, the J assignment may be wrong. The CDR3 is 14 residues long. Germline loops: CDR1 SEHNR, CDR2 FQNEAQ (reference sequence). In DNA form, the CDR3 reads TGTGCCAGCAGCTTAATCGGACAGGGCTACGAGCAGTACTTC. Its translation: CASSLIGQGYEQYF.

The V call is TRBV19, the J call TRBJ2-7; 7 nucleotides line up with TRBD2. The ends lost 4 bases at V and 1 base at J; junction bases unmatched: 1. CDR1 LNHDA and CDR2 SQIVND come from the germline V gene (reference sequence). The CDR3 is made up of 13 amino acids. The chain's CDR3 is CASSSGGSYEQYF. The DNA of the CDR3 is TGTGCCAGTAGTAGCGGGGGTTCCTACGAGCAGTACTTC.

V is TRBV30 and J is TRBJ2-3; D might be TRBD2 (5 bases). This CDR3 is built from 13 residues. Germline values: CDR1 GTSNPN, CDR2 SVGIG (reference sequence). The V gene lost 7 bases and the J gene lost 1 base, with 12 bases spanning the gap. The CDR3 region has the DNA TGTGCCTTTGGACTCCTAGGCACAGATACGCAGTATTTT. It yields the protein CAFGLLGTDTQYF.

The V and J genes are TRBV18 and TRBJ1-2; D unclear. Germline CDR1 and CDR2: KGHSH and LQKENI. The germline V and J ends were trimmed by 0 bases and 3 bases, with 11 bases remaining between them. The CDR3 consists of 15 residues. The CDR3 coding sequence is TGTGCCAGCTCACCACCGCCTGGGGTGGACTATGGCTACACCTTC. Encoded protein: CASSPPPGVDYGYTF.

The V and J genes are TRBV6-5 and TRBJ1-1; perhaps TRBD1 as D (5 bases). Between the trimmed V and J ends, which lost 5 bases and 4 bases, there was a span of 14 bases. The CDR3 spans 14 residues. Germline V lookup: CDR1 MNHEY, CDR2 SVGAGI. CDR3 nucleotide sequence: TGTGCCAGCAGTCCGGGGAGGGGCGGCACTGAAGCTTTCTTT. This sequence encodes CASSPGRGGTEAFF.

This clone was recorded many times. Other DNA sequences within the sample encode an identical CDR3. The chain recombines TRBV13 with TRBJ2-2; a possible D gene is TRBD1 (6 bases). This CDR3 has 13 amino acids. Deletions cut 4 bases from V and 6 bases from J, with 9 bases between. Germline CDR1 PRHDT, CDR2 FYEKMQ (reference sequence). In DNA, the CDR3 is TGTGCCAGCAGCTCCTACAGGGCCGGGGAGCTGTTTTTT. Translated: CASSSYRAGELFF.

There are a few counts of this clone. This chain connects TRBV25-1 to TRBJ1-1, with 8 nucleotides matching TRBD1. V lost 4 bases, J lost 1 base, and 11 bases stayed unmatched. This CDR3 spans 17 amino acids. Germline values: CDR1 MGHDK, CDR2 SYGVNS. The CDR3 DNA reads as TGTGCCAGCAGTGCCAACGGACCGGGACAGGCGAACACTGAAGCTTTCTTT. Translated: CASSANGPGQANTEAFF.

The chain is built from TRBV2 and TRBJ2-7; TRBD1 aligns across 7 bases. V gave up 6 bases and J gave up 4 bases; unmatched junction bases: 3. CDR3 length: 12 residues. Germline V gene sequence: CDR1 SNHLY, CDR2 FYNNEI. CDR3 protein: CASRGTVYEQYF. Written as DNA, the CDR3 is TGTGCCAGCAGAGGGACAGTATACGAGCAGTACTTC.

This chain joins TRBV13 and TRBJ1-1; tentative D call: TRBD1 (6 bases). V dropped 4 bases and J dropped 3 bases, with 15 bases sitting between them. The length of the CDR3 is 15 residues. The germline CDR1 and CDR2 sequences are PRHDT and FYEKMQ (reference sequence). The CDR3 nucleotides are TGTGCCAGCAGCTCCCGACCAGGGGCGGACACTGAAGCTTTCTTT. Its translation is CASSSRPGADTEAFF.

V and J are TRBV13 and TRBJ2-3; 10 bases are shared with TRBD1. Germline loops: CDR1 PRHDT, CDR2 FYEKMQ (reference sequence). The CDR3 runs to 14 residues. Trimming took 5 bases from V and 6 from J; bases not matched to a gene: 5. In DNA form, the CDR3 reads TGTGCCAGCAGCGTGGGACAGGGGATCGATACGCAGTATTTT. Its translation: CASSVGQGIDTQYF.

This clone was counted between two and nine times. The chain joins TRBV29-1 to TRBJ1-2; D is undetermined. The CDR3 runs 13 residues. Trimming took off 4 bases at V and 4 bases at J, with 13 bases between the two ends. Per the germline V gene, CDR1 is SQVTM and CDR2 is ANQGSEA. The CDR3 nucleotides are TGCAGCGTTGTGTATGGACCCGCCTATGGCTACACCTTC. Translated, it gives CSVVYGPAYGYTF.